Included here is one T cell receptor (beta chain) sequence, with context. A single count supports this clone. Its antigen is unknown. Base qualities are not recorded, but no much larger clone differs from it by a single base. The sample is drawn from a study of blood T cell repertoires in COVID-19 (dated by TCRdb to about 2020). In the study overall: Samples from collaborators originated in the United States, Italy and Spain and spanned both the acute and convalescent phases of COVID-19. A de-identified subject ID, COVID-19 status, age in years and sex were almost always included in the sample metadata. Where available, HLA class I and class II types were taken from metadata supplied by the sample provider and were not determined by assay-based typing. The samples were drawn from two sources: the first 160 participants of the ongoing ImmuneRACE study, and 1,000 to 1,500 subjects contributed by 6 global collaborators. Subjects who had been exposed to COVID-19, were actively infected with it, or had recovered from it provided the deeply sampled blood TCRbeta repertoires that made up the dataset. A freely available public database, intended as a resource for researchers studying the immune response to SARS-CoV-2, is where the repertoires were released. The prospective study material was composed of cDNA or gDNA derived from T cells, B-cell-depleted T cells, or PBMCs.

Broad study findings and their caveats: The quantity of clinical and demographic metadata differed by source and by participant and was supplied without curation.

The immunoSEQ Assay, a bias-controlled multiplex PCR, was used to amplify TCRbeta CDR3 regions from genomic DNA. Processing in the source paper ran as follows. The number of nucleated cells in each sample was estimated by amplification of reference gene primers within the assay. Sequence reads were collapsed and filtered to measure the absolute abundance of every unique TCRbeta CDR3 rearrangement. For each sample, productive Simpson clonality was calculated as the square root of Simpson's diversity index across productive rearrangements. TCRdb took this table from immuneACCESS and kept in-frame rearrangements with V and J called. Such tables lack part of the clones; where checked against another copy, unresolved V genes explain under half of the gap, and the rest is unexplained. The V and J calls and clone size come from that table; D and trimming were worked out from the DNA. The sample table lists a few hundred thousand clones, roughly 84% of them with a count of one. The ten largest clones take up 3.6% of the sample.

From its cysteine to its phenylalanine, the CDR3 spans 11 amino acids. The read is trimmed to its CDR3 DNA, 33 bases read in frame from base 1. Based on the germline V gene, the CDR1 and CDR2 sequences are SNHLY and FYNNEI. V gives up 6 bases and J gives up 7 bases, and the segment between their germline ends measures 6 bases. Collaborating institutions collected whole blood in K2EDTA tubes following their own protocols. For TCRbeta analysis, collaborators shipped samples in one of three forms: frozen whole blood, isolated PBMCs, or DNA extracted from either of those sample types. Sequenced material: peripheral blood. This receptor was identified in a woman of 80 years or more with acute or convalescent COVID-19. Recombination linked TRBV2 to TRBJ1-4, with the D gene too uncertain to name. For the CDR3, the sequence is CASSAIEKLFF. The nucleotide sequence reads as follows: TGTGCCAGCAGCGCGATTGAAAAACTGTTTTTT.